The T cell receptor (beta chain) described here comes from a study of T-cell reconstitution after alpha-beta-depleted transplantation in children. General study points: At around two months after transplant, the alpha-beta T cells were reportedly derived from several hundred expanded clones that came from non-depleted graft cells. Recipient T cells and thymic progenitors that survived gave rise to the high TCRbeta diversity observed at day 60 in some patients. By one year post-transplant, T-cell counts and diversity largely arose from T cells that were newly produced.

Germline V CDR1 and CDR2: MGHRA, YSYEKL. The CDR3 is 14 residues long. The V end lost 6 bases, the J end lost 0 bases, and 10 bases lay between the germline ends. Unique molecular identifiers were incorporated when the TCRbeta library was constructed. TCRdb passed the PCR reads through MiXCR, listing each CDR3 protein once. The repertoire has about 980,000 distinct CDR3 sequences, under 30% of them found once; the top ten carry over 25%. On this clonotype itself: No antigen is known for it.

The material was PBMCs, mostly from graft donor cells, obtained 360 days after TCRalphabeta/CD19-depleted stem cell transplant. The clonotype originates from a boy younger than two who had a stem cell transplant for SCID, so the T cells may come from the graft donor. V is TRBV4-1 and J is TRBJ2-3; D gene uncertain. CDR3 region: CASSPGDSTDTQYF. CDR3 bases: TGCGCCAGCAGTCCTGGAGATAGCACAGATACGCAGTATTTT.